This T cell receptor beta chain was documented in a study of T cells in Graves' hyperthyroidism and ophthalmopathy. Study results and limitations: Ophthalmopathy was identified by the model a median 6.5 months ahead of onset. Blood also showed most of the thyroid clonotypes that were expanded above 0.001. In simple terms, a model built on 13 V-J features told ophthalmopathy apart from stable hyperthyroidism.

This clonotype was detected many times. The target antigen is unknown. Patients with uncontrolled infections, other autoimmune diseases, pregnancy or lactation were excluded. This CDR3 is built from 15 residues. Trimming stripped 6 bases from V and 0 bases from J, with 14 bases between. Germline lookup yields CDR1 SNHLY and CDR2 FYNNEI. Template material for amplifying TCR beta CDR3 regions consisted of RNA transcripts. Primed by the HTBI set, a first-round RT-PCR was run on the TCR CDR3. TCRdb used MiXCR to reprocess the multiplex PCR reads, holding one entry per CDR3 protein. The table includes around 600,000 distinct CDR3 sequences, roughly 45% detected once.

The receptor comes from an adult man with Graves' disease, either hyperthyroidism or ophthalmopathy (not recorded which). Sample: peripheral blood or thyroid tissue (not recorded which). The chain is built from TRBV2 and TRBJ1-2; D gene uncertain. The CDR3 loop reads CASRVGKSSNYGYTF. DNA of the CDR3: TGTGCCAGCAGGGTCGGAAAATCGTCTAACTATGGCTACACCTTC.